Listed below are T cell receptor beta chains from one sample, sequenced in a study of CD8+ T cells in alopecia areata. TCRdb keeps only in-frame clones here, not all; method: immunoSEQ multiplex PCR. The sample has about 260,000 clones, about three fifths seen once; the top ten hold 0.93%. Sequences were derived from CD4+ T cells sorted from blood, sampled at week 52, from a patient treated with tofacitinib. Receptors originate from a human donor with alopecia areata. The CDR3 runs from the conserved cysteine through the conserved F or W. D genes are given only for firm matches. Only part of the rows carry a size: once, few, many, or a class if the clone is expanded.

j_call: TRBJ2-5; d_call: -; clone_size: -; v_call: TRBV2; cdr3_aa: CASSGHYQETQYF; cdr3_nt: TGTGCCAGCAGCGGACACTACCAAGAGACCCAGTACTTC
j_call: TRBJ1-2; d_call: -; clone_size: -; v_call: TRBV6-5; cdr3_aa: CASSYLGADYGYTF; cdr3_nt: TGTGCCAGCAGTTATTTGGGGGCGGATTATGGCTACACCTTC
j_call: TRBJ1-6; d_call: TRBD1; clone_size: -; v_call: TRBV25-1; cdr3_aa: CASSTGAYNSPLHF; cdr3_nt: TGTGCCAGCAGCACAGGGGCTTATAATTCACCCCTCCACTTT
j_call: TRBJ2-6; d_call: -; clone_size: many; v_call: TRBV25-1; cdr3_aa: CASSEYGRGANVLTF; cdr3_nt: TGTGCCAGCAGTGAATATGGGCGTGGGGCCAACGTCCTGACTTTC
j_call: TRBJ2-7; d_call: TRBD1; clone_size: -; v_call: TRBV6-5; cdr3_aa: CASHRDSYEQYF; cdr3_nt: TGTGCCAGCCATAGGGACAGCTACGAGCAGTACTTC
j_call: TRBJ1-6; d_call: -; clone_size: -; v_call: TRBV9; cdr3_aa: CASSRDRNSPLHF; cdr3_nt: TGTGCCAGCAGCAGGGATCGGAATTCACCCCTCCACTTT
j_call: TRBJ2-5; d_call: -; clone_size: few; v_call: TRBV2; cdr3_aa: CASLGSRQETQYF; cdr3_nt: TGTGCCAGCCTCGGTAGCAGACAAGAGACCCAGTACTTC
j_call: TRBJ1-4; d_call: -; clone_size: -; v_call: TRBV7-9; cdr3_aa: CASSSRREREKLFF; cdr3_nt: TGTGCCAGCAGCTCGAGACGTGAGAGGGAAAAACTGTTTTTT
j_call: TRBJ2-3; d_call: -; clone_size: -; v_call: TRBV30; cdr3_aa: CAWSVQRVVGLYSTDTQYF; cdr3_nt: TGTGCCTGGAGTGTACAGAGAGTAGTTGGTCTCTATAGCACAGATACGCAGTATTTT
j_call: TRBJ1-6; d_call: -; clone_size: -; v_call: TRBV6-5; cdr3_aa: CASSMDSLNSPLHF; cdr3_nt: TGTGCCAGCAGTATGGACAGCCTTAATTCACCCCTCCACTTT
j_call: TRBJ2-7; d_call: TRBD1; clone_size: few; v_call: TRBV5-1; cdr3_aa: CASSFRDSFYEQYF; cdr3_nt: TGCGCCAGCAGCTTCCGGGACAGTTTCTACGAGCAGTACTTC
j_call: TRBJ1-1; d_call: -; clone_size: -; v_call: TRBV7-3; cdr3_aa: CASSPTGDFTEAFF; cdr3_nt: TGTGCCAGCAGCCCTACAGGAGACTTCACTGAAGCTTTCTTT
j_call: TRBJ2-1; d_call: -; clone_size: -; v_call: TRBV7-8; cdr3_aa: CASSRVYNEQFF; cdr3_nt: TGTGCCAGCAGCCGCGTATACAATGAGCAGTTCTTC
j_call: TRBJ2-5; d_call: -; clone_size: -; v_call: TRBV7-9; cdr3_aa: CASSLEPGYQETQYF; cdr3_nt: TGTGCCAGCAGCTTAGAACCAGGGTACCAAGAGACCCAGTACTTC
j_call: TRBJ1-2; d_call: -; clone_size: -; v_call: TRBV6-5; cdr3_aa: CASSYDGFNYGYTF; cdr3_nt: TGTGCCAGCAGTTACGATGGTTTTAACTATGGCTACACCTTC
j_call: TRBJ1-1; d_call: -; clone_size: -; v_call: TRBV5-1; cdr3_aa: CASSSGGAAEAFF; cdr3_nt: TGCGCCAGCAGCTCTGGGGGGGCAGCTGAAGCTTTCTTT
j_call: TRBJ2-2; d_call: TRBD1; clone_size: few; v_call: TRBV29-1; cdr3_aa: CSALDRGYTGELFF; cdr3_nt: TGCAGCGCACTTGACAGGGGATACACCGGGGAGCTGTTTTTT
j_call: TRBJ2-7; d_call: TRBD1; clone_size: -; v_call: TRBV2; cdr3_aa: CASGRDRRTYEQYF; cdr3_nt: TGTGCCAGCGGACGGGACAGACGTACCTACGAGCAGTACTTC
j_call: TRBJ2-1; d_call: TRBD2; clone_size: -; v_call: TRBV5-1; cdr3_aa: CASSLSTSGSEQFF; cdr3_nt: TGCGCCAGCAGCTTGTCGACTAGCGGCAGTGAGCAGTTCTTC
j_call: TRBJ2-4; d_call: TRBD1; clone_size: -; v_call: TRBV14; cdr3_aa: CASSQGAGGNIQYF; cdr3_nt: TGTGCCAGCAGCCAAGGGGCAGGGGGAAACATTCAGTACTTC
j_call: TRBJ2-1; d_call: -; clone_size: -; v_call: TRBV29-1; cdr3_aa: CSVYSPQDNEQFF; cdr3_nt: TGCAGCGTCTATTCGCCTCAGGACAATGAGCAGTTCTTC
j_call: TRBJ1-2; d_call: -; clone_size: -; v_call: TRBV29-1; cdr3_aa: CSAGADLRGGYTF; cdr3_nt: TGCAGCGCCGGGGCCGACTTACGGGGTGGCTACACCTTC
j_call: TRBJ1-1; d_call: -; clone_size: -; v_call: TRBV30; cdr3_aa: CAWSVDGGMYMNTEAFF; cdr3_nt: TGTGCCTGGAGTGTAGACGGAGGGATGTACATGAACACTGAAGCTTTCTTT
j_call: TRBJ1-4; d_call: -; clone_size: few; v_call: TRBV30; cdr3_aa: CAWSPQGVNEKLFF; cdr3_nt: TGTGCCTGGAGTCCGCAAGGGGTGAATGAAAAACTGTTTTTT
j_call: TRBJ2-2; d_call: -; clone_size: few; v_call: TRBV29-1; cdr3_aa: CSGMGLATGELFF; cdr3_nt: TGCAGCGGGATGGGACTGGCCACCGGGGAGCTGTTTTTT
j_call: TRBJ2-7; d_call: -; clone_size: -; v_call: TRBV2; cdr3_aa: CASNLEGGVGEQYF; cdr3_nt: TGTGCCAGCAATCTGGAAGGGGGGGTCGGCGAGCAGTACTTC
j_call: TRBJ2-1; d_call: -; clone_size: -; v_call: TRBV5-1; cdr3_aa: CASSLSYNEQFF; cdr3_nt: TGCGCCAGCAGCCTCTCCTACAATGAGCAGTTCTTC
j_call: TRBJ2-6; d_call: -; clone_size: -; v_call: TRBV7-9; cdr3_aa: CASLQGFGTDFSGANVLTF; cdr3_nt: TGTGCCAGCCTTCAGGGATTTGGGACCGACTTTTCTGGGGCCAACGTCCTGACTTTC
j_call: TRBJ2-7; d_call: -; clone_size: -; v_call: TRBV27; cdr3_aa: CASSLGGYEQYF; cdr3_nt: TGTGCCAGCAGTTTAGGGGGCTACGAGCAGTACTTC
j_call: TRBJ2-3; d_call: -; clone_size: -; v_call: TRBV30; cdr3_aa: CAWSGTARTDTQYF; cdr3_nt: TGTGCCTGGAGTGGGACAGCCCGGACGGATACGCAGTATTTT
j_call: TRBJ2-5; d_call: -; clone_size: few; v_call: TRBV6-5; cdr3_aa: CASRKNSGLWETQYF; cdr3_nt: TGTGCCAGCAGAAAAAACAGCGGGCTATGGGAGACCCAGTACTTC
j_call: TRBJ1-1; d_call: -; clone_size: -; v_call: TRBV30; cdr3_aa: CAWTRTGTEAFF; cdr3_nt: TGTGCCTGGACCAGGACGGGCACTGAAGCTTTCTTT
j_call: TRBJ1-5; d_call: -; clone_size: -; v_call: TRBV5-1; cdr3_aa: CASSLTGNQPQHF; cdr3_nt: TGCGCCAGCAGCTTGACAGGGAACCAGCCCCAGCATTTT
j_call: TRBJ2-3; d_call: TRBD2; clone_size: once; v_call: TRBV7-3; cdr3_aa: CASSPQGAGTTDTQYF; cdr3_nt: TGTGCCAGCAGCCCCCAGGGAGCGGGGACCACAGATACGCAGTATTTT
j_call: TRBJ2-3; d_call: -; clone_size: -; v_call: TRBV29-1; cdr3_aa: CSVENTNADTQYF; cdr3_nt: TGCAGCGTTGAGAACACCAACGCCGATACGCAGTATTTT
j_call: TRBJ2-3; d_call: TRBD2; clone_size: -; v_call: TRBV4-2; cdr3_aa: CASSQDGAGGLGDTQYF; cdr3_nt: TGTGCCAGCAGCCAAGATGGAGCGGGGGGACTCGGGGATACGCAGTATTTT
j_call: TRBJ2-2; d_call: -; clone_size: -; v_call: TRBV30; cdr3_aa: CAWSVPGGGRVGELFF; cdr3_nt: TGTGCCTGGAGTGTACCTGGCGGGGGCCGGGTCGGGGAGCTGTTTTTT
j_call: TRBJ2-5; d_call: -; clone_size: -; v_call: TRBV20-1; cdr3_aa: CSARVQETQYF; cdr3_nt: TGCAGTGCCAGGGTGCAAGAGACCCAGTACTTC
j_call: TRBJ2-1; d_call: -; clone_size: -; v_call: TRBV29-1; cdr3_aa: CSVWILSKAQFF; cdr3_nt: TGCAGCGTCTGGATCCTTTCTAAAGCGCAGTTCTTC
j_call: TRBJ2-7; d_call: -; clone_size: -; v_call: TRBV4-1; cdr3_aa: CASSQPTRSNEQYF; cdr3_nt: TGCGCCAGCAGCCAGCCGACTAGGTCGAACGAGCAGTACTTC
j_call: TRBJ1-1; d_call: TRBD1; clone_size: once; v_call: TRBV5-1; cdr3_aa: CASSSLGGGEAFF; cdr3_nt: TGCGCCAGCAGTTCGTTAGGGGGCGGTGAAGCTTTCTTT
j_call: TRBJ2-3; d_call: -; clone_size: few; v_call: TRBV7-2; cdr3_aa: CASSSSTDTQYF; cdr3_nt: TGTGCCAGCAGCTCGTCCACAGATACGCAGTATTTT
j_call: TRBJ2-7; d_call: -; clone_size: -; v_call: TRBV30; cdr3_aa: CAWGTSYEQYF; cdr3_nt: TGTGCCTGGGGAACATCCTACGAGCAGTACTTC